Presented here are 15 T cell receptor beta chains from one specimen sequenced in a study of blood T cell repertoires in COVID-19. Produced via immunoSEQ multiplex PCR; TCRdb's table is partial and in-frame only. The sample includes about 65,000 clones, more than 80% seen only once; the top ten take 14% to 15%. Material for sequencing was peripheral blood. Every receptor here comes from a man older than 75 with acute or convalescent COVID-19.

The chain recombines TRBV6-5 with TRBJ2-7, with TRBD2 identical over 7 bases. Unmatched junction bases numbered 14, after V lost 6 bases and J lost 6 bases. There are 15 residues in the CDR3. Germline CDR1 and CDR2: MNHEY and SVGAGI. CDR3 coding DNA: TGTGCCAGCAGCATGGGGGGGTGGACGCGTGGCGAGCAGTACTTC. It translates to CASSMGGWTRGEQYF.

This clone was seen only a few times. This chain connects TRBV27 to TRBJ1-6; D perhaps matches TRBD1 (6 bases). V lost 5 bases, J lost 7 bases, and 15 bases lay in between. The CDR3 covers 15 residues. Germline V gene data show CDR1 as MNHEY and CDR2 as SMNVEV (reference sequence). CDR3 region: CASSVTGNRNSPLHF. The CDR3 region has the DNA TGTGCCAGCAGTGTAACAGGGAATAGAAATTCACCCCTCCACTTT.

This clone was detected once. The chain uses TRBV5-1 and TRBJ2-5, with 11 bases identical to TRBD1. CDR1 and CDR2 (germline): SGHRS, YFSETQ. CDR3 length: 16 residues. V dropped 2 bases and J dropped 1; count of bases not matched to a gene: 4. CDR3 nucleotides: TGCGCCAGCAGCTTCTCCGGGACAGGGGGCCAAGAGACCCAGTACTTC. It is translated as CASSFSGTGGQETQYF.

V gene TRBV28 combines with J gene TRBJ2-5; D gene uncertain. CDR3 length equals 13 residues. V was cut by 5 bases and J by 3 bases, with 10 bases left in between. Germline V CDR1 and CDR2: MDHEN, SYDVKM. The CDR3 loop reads CASSRSNEETQYF. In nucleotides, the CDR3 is TGTGCCAGCAGTCGGAGCAACGAAGAGACCCAGTACTTC.

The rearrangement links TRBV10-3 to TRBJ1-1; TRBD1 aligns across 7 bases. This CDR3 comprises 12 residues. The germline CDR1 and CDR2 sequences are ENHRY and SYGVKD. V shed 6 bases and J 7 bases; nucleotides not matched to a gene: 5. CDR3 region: CAIRGQSSEAFF. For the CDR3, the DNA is TGTGCCATCAGGGGACAGTCCAGTGAAGCTTTCTTT.

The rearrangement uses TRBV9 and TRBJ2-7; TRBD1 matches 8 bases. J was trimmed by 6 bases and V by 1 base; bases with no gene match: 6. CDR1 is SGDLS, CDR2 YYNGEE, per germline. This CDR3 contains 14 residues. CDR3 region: CASSVKAGGGEQYF. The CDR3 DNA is TGTGCCAGCAGCGTAAAGGCAGGGGGCGGCGAGCAGTACTTC.

CDR3 in DNA: TGTGCCAGCAGCCCAGGGCCGGGACTAGCTGATACGCAGTATTTT. Translating gives CASSPGPGLADTQYF. The chain recombines TRBV7-3 with TRBJ2-3; 9 positions match TRBD2. V dropped 5 bases and J dropped 6; count of bases not matched to a gene: 9. CDR3 length: 15 amino acids. Germline V CDR1 and CDR2: SGHTA, FQGTGA.

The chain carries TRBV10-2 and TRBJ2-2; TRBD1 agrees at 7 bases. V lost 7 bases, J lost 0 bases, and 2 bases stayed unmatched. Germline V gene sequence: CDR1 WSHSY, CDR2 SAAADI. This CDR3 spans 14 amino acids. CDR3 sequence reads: CASNGQANTGELFF. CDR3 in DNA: TGCGCCAGCAATGGACAGGCGAACACCGGGGAGCTGTTTTTT.

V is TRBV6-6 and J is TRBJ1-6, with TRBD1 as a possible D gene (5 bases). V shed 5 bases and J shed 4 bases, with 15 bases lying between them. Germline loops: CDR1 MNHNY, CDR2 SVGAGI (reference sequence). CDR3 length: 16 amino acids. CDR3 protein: CASSPDKGNYNSPLHF. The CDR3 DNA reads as TGTGCCAGCAGTCCCGACAAGGGGAATTATAATTCACCCCTCCACTTT.

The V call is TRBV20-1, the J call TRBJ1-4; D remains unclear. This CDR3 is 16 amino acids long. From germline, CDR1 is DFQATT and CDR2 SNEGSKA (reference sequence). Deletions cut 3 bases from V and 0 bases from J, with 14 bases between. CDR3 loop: CSASLRADPTNEKLFF. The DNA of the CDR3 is TGCAGTGCTAGTCTCCGAGCTGATCCAACTAATGAAAAACTGTTTTTT.

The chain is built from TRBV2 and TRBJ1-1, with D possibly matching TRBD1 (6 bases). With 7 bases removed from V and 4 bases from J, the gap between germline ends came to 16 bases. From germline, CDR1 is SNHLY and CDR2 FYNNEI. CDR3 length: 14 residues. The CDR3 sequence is CASTVREGGTEAFF. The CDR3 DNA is TGTGCCAGCACCGTCAGGGAGGGGGGCACTGAAGCTTTCTTT.

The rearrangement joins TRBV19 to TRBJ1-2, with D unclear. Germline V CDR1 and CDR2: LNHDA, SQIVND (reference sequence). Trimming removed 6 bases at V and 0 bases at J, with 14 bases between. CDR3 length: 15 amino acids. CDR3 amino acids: CASSHMRHSNYGYTF. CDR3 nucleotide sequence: TGTGCCAGTAGCCATATGCGGCATTCTAACTATGGCTACACCTTC. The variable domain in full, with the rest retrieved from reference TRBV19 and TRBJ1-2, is DGGITQSPKYLFRKEGQNVTLSCEQNLNHDAMYWYRQDPGQGLRLIYYSQIVNDFQKGDIAEGYSVSREKKESFPLTVTSAQKNPTAFYLCASSHMRHSNYGYTFGSGTRLTVV.

Written as DNA, the CDR3 is TGTGCCAGCATCAGGGGGCTCGGGGAGACCCAGTACTTC. Protein: CASIRGLGETQYF. The genes are TRBV2 and TRBJ2-5, with TRBD1 matching 8 bases. Germline V gives CDR1 SNHLY, CDR2 FYNNEI. J was trimmed by 5 bases and V by 7 bases; bases with no gene match: 6. CDR3 size: 13 residues.

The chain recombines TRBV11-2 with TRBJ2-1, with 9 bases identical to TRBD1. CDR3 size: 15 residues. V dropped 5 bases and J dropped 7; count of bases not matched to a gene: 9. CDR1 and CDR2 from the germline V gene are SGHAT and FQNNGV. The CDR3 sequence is CASSITGGRGNEQFF. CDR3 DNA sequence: TGTGCCAGCAGCATTACAGGGGGCAGGGGGAATGAGCAGTTCTTC.

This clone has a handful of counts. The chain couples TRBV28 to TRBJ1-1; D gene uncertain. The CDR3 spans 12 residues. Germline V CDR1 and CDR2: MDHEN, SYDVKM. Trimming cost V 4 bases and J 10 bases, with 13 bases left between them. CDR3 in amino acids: CASSSKPVRAFF. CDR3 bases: TGTGCCAGCAGTTCGAAACCGGTCCGAGCTTTCTTT.